This T cell receptor beta chain was recovered during a study of blood T cells in healthy people across ages. The authors ran a second PCR of 7 to 11 cycles using a sample-barcoded 5' primer and a J-beta primer mix. TCRdb used MiXCR to reprocess the 5' RACE reads, holding one entry per CDR3 protein. In the table there are some 1.8 million distinct CDR3 sequences, around 42% of which are singletons. V lost 4 bases to trimming and J lost 8 bases; unmatched junction nucleotides: 11. The germline V gene has CDR1 SGHRS and CDR2 YFSETQ. The CDR3 sequence is 16 residues long. This clonotype was recorded a few times.

Sequences were obtained from blood. The sequence was obtained from a human donor in good health. V usage is TRBV5-1 and J usage is TRBJ2-3, with 12 bases fitting TRBD2. CDR3 sequence: CASSPNPSGGAGTQYF. CDR3 nucleotide sequence: TGCGCCAGCAGCCCGAACCCTAGCGGGGGGGCCGGTACGCAGTATTTT.